Detailed here is one TCR beta chain. Its antigen is currently unknown. The CDR3 runs 16 residues. Germline V CDR1 and CDR2: LGHNA, YSLEER. Trimming pared 1 base from V and 6 bases from J, leaving 16 bases between. Each patient contributed between 1 and 8 total time points of blood mononuclear cells, pretreatment and during treatment. This record comes from a study of PD-L1 blockade in urothelial cancer. Looking at the study overall: Bladder-origin urothelial cancer in males described about 85% of the roughly 29 patients.

General study results and limits: Pretreatment TCR clonality in blood, when below the median, was predictive of better survival.

Data came from immunoSEQ multiplex PCR; TCRdb stores just in-frame clones and leaves some out. The sample has approximately 79,000 clones; around 87% are singletons. The chain recombines TRBV4-3 with TRBJ2-1, with D possibly being TRBD1 (6 bases). Sequencing was performed on PBMCs, taken around atezolizumab (anti-PD-L1) treatment. The sequence was collected from a woman aged 70-85 years with urothelial cancer. The CDR3 DNA reads TGCGCCAGCAGCCAAGGCCCGGACAGTTGGGTCAATGAGCAGTTCTTC. This encodes CASSQGPDSWVNEQFF.